The clone carrying this TCR beta chain was found many times. Its target is unknown. TCRdb recomputed calls from the 5' RACE reads with MiXCR, one row per CDR3 protein. In the table there are 250,000 or so distinct CDR3 sequences, around 6.7% of which are singletons. This specimen belongs to a study of T cells after yellow fever vaccination. Study-level results: Post-booster samples contained most primary-vaccination clones (approximately 97% CD4, 88% CD8). Researchers report a weaker secondary response that nonetheless peaked faster, day 5 versus 15. There was a possibility that FACS-sorted repertoires contained abundant clonotypes contaminating from the bulk population.

This CDR3 spans 17 amino acids. The germline CDR1 and CDR2 sequences are SGHVS and FQNEAQ. The V segment lost 0 bases and the J segment 2 bases; nucleotides outside the gene matches: 8. The material sequenced was CD4+ T cells sorted from PBMCs, taken on the day of the yellow fever booster vaccination. The source is a man aged 25 to 45 who received the YFV17D yellow fever vaccine. The chain employs TRBV7-8 and TRBJ2-3, with 7 bases fitting TRBD2. CDR3 loop: CASSLAQGRANTDTQYF. CDR3 in DNA: TGTGCCAGCAGCTTAGCGCAAGGGAGGGCCAACACAGATACGCAGTATTTT.